A selection of T cell receptor beta chains follows, all from one sample in a study of cytomegalovirus exposure and HLA in healthy donors. Clones were read by immunoSEQ multiplex PCR, and TCRdb kept only the in-frame ones, dropping some. The repertoire holds approximately 290,000 clones, 75% to 85% seen once, with about 0.3% in the top ten. The sequenced sample was PBMCs. These receptors originate from a girl aged 2 to 9 in good health and CMV-seronegative. The CDR3 runs from the conserved cysteine through the conserved F or W. The order of the fields is J gene, D gene, V gene, clone size, CDR3 DNA, CDR3 protein. A D gene is named only where the DNA matches it firmly. For some rows the clone size is stated as once, few or many, or as a class when expanded; others skip it.

j_gene: TRBJ1-2
d_gene: TRBD1
v_gene: TRBV30
abundance: once
CDR3nt: TGTGCCTGGAGTTCAGGGGGTGGCTATGGCTACACCTTC
CDR3aa: CAWSSGGGYGYTF

j_gene: TRBJ2-3
d_gene: TRBD2
v_gene: TRBV9
abundance: -
CDR3nt: TGTGCCAGCAGCTTCACCTGGCCGCTAGCGGGGGTCACAGATACGCAGTATTTT
CDR3aa: CASSFTWPLAGVTDTQYF

j_gene: TRBJ1-4
d_gene: TRBD1
v_gene: TRBV27
abundance: -
CDR3nt: TGTGCCAGCAGTCTACGGACAGGGAGGGCAAATGAAAAACTGTTTTTT
CDR3aa: CASSLRTGRANEKLFF

j_gene: TRBJ1-1
d_gene: -
v_gene: TRBV19
abundance: -
CDR3nt: TGTGCCAGTAGTATTGGGCAGATGAACACTGAAGCTTTCTTT
CDR3aa: CASSIGQMNTEAFF

j_gene: TRBJ2-5
d_gene: -
v_gene: TRBV6-4
abundance: -
CDR3nt: TGTGCCAGCAGTGGGCCCGAGGGGGAGGAGACCCAGTACTTC
CDR3aa: CASSGPEGEETQYF

j_gene: TRBJ2-2
d_gene: -
v_gene: TRBV18
abundance: -
CDR3nt: TGTGCCAGCTCCCTACGGGATCCGAACACCGGGGAGCTGTTTTTT
CDR3aa: CASSLRDPNTGELFF

j_gene: TRBJ2-7
d_gene: TRBD2
v_gene: TRBV11-2
abundance: few
CDR3nt: TGTGCCAGCAGCTTAGATTATCGGACGGGACTAGCGCTTGTATACGAGCAGTACTTC
CDR3aa: CASSLDYRTGLALVYEQYF

j_gene: TRBJ1-1
d_gene: -
v_gene: TRBV6-5
abundance: -
CDR3nt: TGTGCCAGCAGTTCAAGTTCGGACACTGAAGCTTTCTTT
CDR3aa: CASSSSSDTEAFF

j_gene: TRBJ1-2
d_gene: -
v_gene: TRBV5-1
abundance: -
CDR3nt: TGCGCCAGCAGCTTCACGGCAGGGTATATTTCTAACTATGGCTACACCTTC
CDR3aa: CASSFTAGYISNYGYTF

j_gene: TRBJ1-6
d_gene: -
v_gene: TRBV14
abundance: few
CDR3nt: TGTGCCAGCAGCCAAGGTGACCCCGGGGATTCACCCCTCCACTTT
CDR3aa: CASSQGDPGDSPLHF

j_gene: TRBJ1-2
d_gene: -
v_gene: TRBV6-5
abundance: -
CDR3nt: TGTGCCAGCAGTCCCGCAGGGGCTAACTATGGCTACACCTTC
CDR3aa: CASSPAGANYGYTF

j_gene: TRBJ2-7
d_gene: -
v_gene: TRBV28
abundance: -
CDR3nt: TGTGCCAGCAGTTTAGGGGGGACAGAGGGGTCCTCCTACGAGCAGTACTTC
CDR3aa: CASSLGGTEGSSYEQYF

j_gene: TRBJ2-7
d_gene: TRBD2
v_gene: TRBV18
abundance: -
CDR3nt: TGTGCCAGCTCACCAGGTTCCTTCGGGGGGTCACTCTTTTCCTACGAGCAGTACTTC
CDR3aa: CASSPGSFGGSLFSYEQYF

j_gene: TRBJ2-7
d_gene: TRBD2
v_gene: TRBV7-9
abundance: -
CDR3nt: TGTGCCAGCGCGAAAGGCAGCGGGGGGCTCTACGAGCAGTACTTC
CDR3aa: CASAKGSGGLYEQYF

j_gene: TRBJ2-4
d_gene: -
v_gene: TRBV28
abundance: few
CDR3nt: TGTGCCAGCAGTTCTGTCCTAACCAAAAACATTCAGTACTTC
CDR3aa: CASSSVLTKNIQYF

j_gene: TRBJ2-1
d_gene: -
v_gene: TRBV13
abundance: -
CDR3nt: TGTGCCAGCAGTTCGGGTGGGGGGGCCCATACATATGAGCAGTTCTTC
CDR3aa: CASSSGGGAHTYEQFF

j_gene: TRBJ2-1
d_gene: -
v_gene: TRBV19
abundance: -
CDR3nt: TGTGCCAGCACAGGAGAGGACGATGAGCAGTTCTTC
CDR3aa: CASTGEDDEQFF

j_gene: TRBJ2-2
d_gene: TRBD1
v_gene: TRBV5-4
abundance: -
CDR3nt: TGTGCCAGCGGGTCCGGCAGGGGGAACGGGGAGCTGTTTTTT
CDR3aa: CASGSGRGNGELFF

j_gene: TRBJ1-1
d_gene: -
v_gene: TRBV29-1
abundance: once
CDR3nt: TGCAGCTTCCGTCGGGGAAACACTGAAGCTTTCTTT
CDR3aa: CSFRRGNTEAFF

j_gene: TRBJ1-2
d_gene: TRBD1
v_gene: TRBV7-2
abundance: -
CDR3nt: TGTGCCAGCACTAACAGGGGAGGCTATGGCTACACCTTC
CDR3aa: CASTNRGGYGYTF

j_gene: TRBJ1-4
d_gene: -
v_gene: TRBV19
abundance: -
CDR3nt: TGTGCCAGTACAGACTACGCAACTAATGAAAAACTGTTTTTT
CDR3aa: CASTDYATNEKLFF

j_gene: TRBJ2-3
d_gene: -
v_gene: TRBV28
abundance: once
CDR3nt: TGTGCCAGCAGTTTACGTACACCAGGGATAGGGCAGTATTTT
CDR3aa: CASSLRTPGIGQYF

j_gene: TRBJ1-5
d_gene: -
v_gene: TRBV25-1
abundance: -
CDR3nt: TGTGCCACCAATGGGGGGGTTGGTCAGCCCCAGCATTTT
CDR3aa: CATNGGVGQPQHF

j_gene: TRBJ2-7
d_gene: -
v_gene: TRBV27
abundance: -
CDR3nt: TGTGCCAGCAGTTTCCGGCAGGCCAACTACGAGCAGTACTTC
CDR3aa: CASSFRQANYEQYF

j_gene: TRBJ1-2
d_gene: -
v_gene: TRBV10-3
abundance: -
CDR3nt: TGTGCCATCACCCCGGCAGGAACTTCGGATGGCTACACCTTC
CDR3aa: CAITPAGTSDGYTF

j_gene: TRBJ2-1
d_gene: TRBD2
v_gene: TRBV7-9
abundance: -
CDR3nt: TGTTCCAGCAGCAGGACTAGCGGGTTATCCTACAATGAGCAGTTCTTC
CDR3aa: CSSSRTSGLSYNEQFF

j_gene: TRBJ2-7
d_gene: TRBD1
v_gene: TRBV5-8
abundance: -
CDR3nt: TGTGCCAGCAGCTTTCATATACAGGGGGGAGTTTTTTACGAGCAGTACTTC
CDR3aa: CASSFHIQGGVFYEQYF

j_gene: TRBJ2-1
d_gene: TRBD2
v_gene: TRBV7-3
abundance: few
CDR3nt: TGTGCCAGCGGAACCGGGACTAGCGGGAGATTACTGAACAATGAGCAGTTCTTC
CDR3aa: CASGTGTSGRLLNNEQFF

j_gene: TRBJ1-5
d_gene: -
v_gene: TRBV29-1
abundance: -
CDR3nt: TGCAGCGTTGACAGGCCGTGGCCCCAGCATTTT
CDR3aa: CSVDRPWPQHF

j_gene: TRBJ2-7
d_gene: -
v_gene: TRBV11-2
abundance: once
CDR3nt: TGTGCCAGCAGCGTTAGAACAGAAGTCCCCTACGAGCAGTACTTC
CDR3aa: CASSVRTEVPYEQYF

j_gene: TRBJ2-3
d_gene: -
v_gene: TRBV5-4
abundance: -
CDR3nt: TGTGCCAGCAGCTTGGCTGGACGGGGAGATACGCAGTATTTT
CDR3aa: CASSLAGRGDTQYF

j_gene: TRBJ2-7
d_gene: -
v_gene: TRBV4-2
abundance: -
CDR3nt: TGTGCCAGCAGCCAAACGAACCCGCTAAGCTCCTACGAGCAGTACTTC
CDR3aa: CASSQTNPLSSYEQYF

j_gene: TRBJ2-3
d_gene: TRBD2
v_gene: TRBV5-1
abundance: -
CDR3nt: TGCGCCAGCAGCTTGGATGTGTTTGCGGGGGGCACAGATACGCAGTATTTT
CDR3aa: CASSLDVFAGGTDTQYF

j_gene: TRBJ1-5
d_gene: TRBD1
v_gene: TRBV28
abundance: -
CDR3nt: TGTGCCAGCAGCTGGGACAGGGGGGGCAATCAGCCCCAGCATTTT
CDR3aa: CASSWDRGGNQPQHF

j_gene: TRBJ2-1
d_gene: TRBD2
v_gene: TRBV2
abundance: -
CDR3nt: TGTGCCAGCAGTGACGACAGACTAAATAAGCGGGGCTCCTACAATGAGCAGTTCTTC
CDR3aa: CASSDDRLNKRGSYNEQFF

j_gene: TRBJ1-1
d_gene: -
v_gene: TRBV6-1
abundance: -
CDR3nt: TGTGCCAGCAGTTTAGAGACTGAAGCTTTCTTT
CDR3aa: CASSLETEAFF

j_gene: TRBJ1-3
d_gene: -
v_gene: TRBV9
abundance: -
CDR3nt: TGTGCCAGCAGCGAAGGGGATATCTCTGGAAACACCATATATTTT
CDR3aa: CASSEGDISGNTIYF

j_gene: TRBJ2-3
d_gene: TRBD2
v_gene: TRBV11-2
abundance: -
CDR3nt: TGTGCCAGCAGCATAAGCGGGGTTAGCACAGATACGCAGTATTTT
CDR3aa: CASSISGVSTDTQYF

j_gene: TRBJ1-1
d_gene: -
v_gene: TRBV20-1
abundance: -
CDR3nt: TGCAGTGCTAGTTTACAGCCTGAAGCTTTCTTT
CDR3aa: CSASLQPEAFF